This T cell receptor beta chain comes out of a study of cytomegalovirus exposure and HLA in healthy donors. Findings of the study overall: A later analysis found common viral pathogens apparently linked to several of the most significant clusters.

A remark on this clone: What it binds is unknown.

13 Jbeta primers and 60 Vbeta primers were used for the PCR. Clones were sequenced by immunoSEQ multiplex PCR, and TCRdb holds only the in-frame ones, with some missing. The table lists roughly 150,000 clones, around 82% of them singletons. This CDR3 is 13 amino acids long. The germline CDR1 and CDR2 sequences are SGDLS and YYNGEE. The V gene end was trimmed by 2 bases and the J gene end by 9 bases; junction bases not matched to a gene: 3. The sample consisted of PBMCs. V and J are TRBV9 and TRBJ2-1, with 9 bases identical to TRBD2. This TCR derives from a woman between 50 and 59 years old in good health and CMV-seropositive. The CDR3 nucleotides read TGTGCCAGCAGCGTCACTAGCGGGTCTGAGCAGTTCTTC. It is translated as CASSVTSGSEQFF.